This is a list of T cell receptor beta chains from one sample in a study of cytomegalovirus exposure and HLA in healthy donors. Libraries were prepared by immunoSEQ multiplex PCR; TCRdb keeps only in-frame clonotypes and omits some of them. The sample lists under 200,000 clones, 60% to 85% occurring once. Sample: PBMCs. Receptors originate from a female donor in good health and CMV-seronegative. Both conserved end residues are trimmed from each CDR3. Expanded clones are given a class, and other clones once, few, many or no size at all.

clone size	V gene	CDR3 protein
NA	TRBV28	ASTSSGGATYNEQF
NA	TRBV28	ASTDKWGLAASYEQY
NA	TRBV6-4	ASLDRVARGPQH
few	TRBV11-2	ASSSPGASSGNTIY
NA	TRBV28	ASRTGQTYGYT
NA	TRBV10-3	AISGAQEGQPQH
NA	TRBV7-2	ASSFTSGTYEQY
NA	TRBV7-9	ASIAGQAYEAF
NA	TRBV6-5	ASSPWGGGAF
NA	TRBV2	ASSGLVNAGELF
NA	TRBV29-1	SVVVQASSYEQY
few	TRBV5-1	ASSLVGVATDTQY
NA	TRBV6-6	ASRHQSLTSTDTQY
NA	TRBV5-1	ASSLVGGLNEKLF
NA	TRBV6-1	ASSENAAARGYT
NA	TRBV19	ASHETGTTDTQY
once	TRBV25-1	ASSQTRNYGYT
NA	TRBV2	ASSETRAGELF
NA	TRBV7-6	ASSPQGALLSDTQY
NA	TRBV6-5	ASSPGLAKETQY
NA	TRBV7-9	ASSLSLAGNYEQY
NA	TRBV7-2	ASSRQRGSYNEQF
once	TRBV6-6	ASSYSGQNSPLH
NA	TRBV28	ASGSGQGVSLGYGYT
NA	TRBV19	ASSILVGTAYEQY
NA	TRBV5-1	ASKTEDRGWETQY
once	TRBV29-1	SVFRQGLNTEAF
NA	TRBV5-1	ASSLTGGSTEAF
NA	TRBV5-1	ASSPRGQGASGYT
once	TRBV7-8	ASSLDPDSPNRNTGELF
once	TRBV27	ASRVPGQGNYGYT
NA	TRBV28	ASSENPRQPQH
NA	TRBV9	ASSPIQDVGEKLF
NA	TRBV27	ASSPWTSGKGETQY
NA	TRBV11-2	ASSGLAGGFSTDTQY
NA	TRBV2	ASSGDRGNQPQH
NA	TRBV5-1	ASSLELRGNTIY
once	TRBV7-3	ASSSLRSDTQY
NA	TRBV11-2	ASSFRGTEAF
NA	TRBV7-3	ASSPSGQWNYGYT
NA	TRBV2	ASQTSGTGELF
NA	TRBV19	ASSSYAETEAF
NA	TRBV30	AWSVWQEPYEQY
once	TRBV5-1	ASSFGTGNPEAF
NA	TRBV7-9	ASSFGQGARQPQH
NA	TRBV7-2	ASSVTHLAKNIQY
NA	TRBV19	ASSITGLAF
NA	TRBV7-3	ASSPEGRARSTEAF
NA	TRBV5-1	ASSPLLSNYGYT
NA	TRBV7-8	ASSFKTGGGYGYT
NA	TRBV15	ATSGAGWEQF
NA	TRBV2	ASSSGRGSNTEAF
NA	TRBV4-1	ASSQGPGGDTQY
few	TRBV6-6	ASSYGDSSNEQF